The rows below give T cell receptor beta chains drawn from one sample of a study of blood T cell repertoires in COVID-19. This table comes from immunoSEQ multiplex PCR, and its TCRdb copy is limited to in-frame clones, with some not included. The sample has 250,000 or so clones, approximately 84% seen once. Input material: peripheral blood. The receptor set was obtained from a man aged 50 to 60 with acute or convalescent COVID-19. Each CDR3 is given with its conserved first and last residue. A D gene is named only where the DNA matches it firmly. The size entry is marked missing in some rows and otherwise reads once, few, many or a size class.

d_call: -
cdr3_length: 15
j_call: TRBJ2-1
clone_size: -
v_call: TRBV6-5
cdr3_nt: TGTGCCAGCAGCCAATTCGGGGTTCCCTACAATGAGCAGTTCTTC
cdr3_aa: CASSQFGVPYNEQFF

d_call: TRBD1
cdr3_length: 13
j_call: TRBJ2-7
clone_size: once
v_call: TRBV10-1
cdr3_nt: TGCGCCAGCAGTGAATGGACAGGGAACGAGCAGTACTTC
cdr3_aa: CASSEWTGNEQYF

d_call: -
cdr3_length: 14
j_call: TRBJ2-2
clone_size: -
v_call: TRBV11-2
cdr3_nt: TGTGCCAGCAGCTTAATCATCACACCCGGGGAGCTGTTTTTT
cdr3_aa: CASSLIITPGELFF

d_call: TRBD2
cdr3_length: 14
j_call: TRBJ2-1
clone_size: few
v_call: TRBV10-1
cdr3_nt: TGCGCCAGCAGTGCAAGCGGGAGGCTCAATGAGCAGTTCTTC
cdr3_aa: CASSASGRLNEQFF

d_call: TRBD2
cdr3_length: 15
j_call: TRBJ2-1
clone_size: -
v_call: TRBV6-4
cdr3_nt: TGTGCCAGCAGTCTAGCGGGGGAGCCGGGGAATGAGCAGTTCTTC
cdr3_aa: CASSLAGEPGNEQFF

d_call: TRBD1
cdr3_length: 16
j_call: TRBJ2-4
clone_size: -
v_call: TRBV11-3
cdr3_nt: TGTGCCAGCAGCTTAGGTGGGACAGGGGCCAAAAACATTCAGTACTTC
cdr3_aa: CASSLGGTGAKNIQYF

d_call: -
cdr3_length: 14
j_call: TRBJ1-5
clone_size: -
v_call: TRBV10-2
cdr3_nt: TGCGCCAGCCGGGGGGGATGGGGCAATCAGCCCCAGCATTTT
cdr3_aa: CASRGGWGNQPQHF

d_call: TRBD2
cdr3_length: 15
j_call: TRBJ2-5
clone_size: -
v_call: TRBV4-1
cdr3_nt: TGCGCCAGCAGCCAAGGGGTAGCGGGCGAAGAGACCCAGTACTTC
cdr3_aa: CASSQGVAGEETQYF

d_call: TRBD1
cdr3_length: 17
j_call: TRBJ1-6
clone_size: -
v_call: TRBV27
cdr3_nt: TGTGCCAGCAGAGGTGGCGGCCGGACAGGGTGGGGGGGCCCCCTCCACTTT
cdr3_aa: CASRGGGRTGWGGPLHF

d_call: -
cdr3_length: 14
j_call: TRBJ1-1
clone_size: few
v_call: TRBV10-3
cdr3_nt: TGTGCCATCAGTGAGGGAAAGAGGGACACTGAAGCTTTCTTT
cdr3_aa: CAISEGKRDTEAFF

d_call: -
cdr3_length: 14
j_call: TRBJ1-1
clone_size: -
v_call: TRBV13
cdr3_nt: TGTGCCAGCAGCTTCCTACTTAACTGGACTGAAGCTTTCTTT
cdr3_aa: CASSFLLNWTEAFF

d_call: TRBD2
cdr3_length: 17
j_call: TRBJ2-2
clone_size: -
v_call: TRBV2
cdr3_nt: TGTGCCAGCAGTGAAAAGCGGGGGGTCCCAAACACCGGGGAGCTGTTTTTT
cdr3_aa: CASSEKRGVPNTGELFF

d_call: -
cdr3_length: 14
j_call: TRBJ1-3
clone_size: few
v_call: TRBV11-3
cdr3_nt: TGTGCCAGCAGCTTAGCGGGAGGTGGAAACACCATATATTTT
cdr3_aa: CASSLAGGGNTIYF

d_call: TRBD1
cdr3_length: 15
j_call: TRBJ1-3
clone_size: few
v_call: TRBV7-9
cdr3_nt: TGTGCCAGCAGCTCGCCCTGGGACAGACGAAACACCATATATTTT
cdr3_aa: CASSSPWDRRNTIYF

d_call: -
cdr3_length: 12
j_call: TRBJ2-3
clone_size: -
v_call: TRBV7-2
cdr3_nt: TGTGCCAGCAGCTTATCGACAGATACGCAGTATTTT
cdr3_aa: CASSLSTDTQYF

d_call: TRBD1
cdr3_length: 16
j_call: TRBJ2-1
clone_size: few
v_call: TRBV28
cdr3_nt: TGTGCCAGCAGTATATCCGGGACAGGGAACTACAATGAGCAGTTCTTC
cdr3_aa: CASSISGTGNYNEQFF

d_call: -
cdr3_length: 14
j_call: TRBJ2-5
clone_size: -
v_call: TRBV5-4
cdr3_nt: TGTGCCAGCAGCCATGGAACAGGGCAAGAGACCCAGTACTTC
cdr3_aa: CASSHGTGQETQYF

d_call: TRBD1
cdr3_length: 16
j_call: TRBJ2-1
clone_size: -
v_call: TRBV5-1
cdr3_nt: TGCGCCAGCAGCTTGTCCGGGACAGGGGGCGGGAGTGAGCAGTTCTTC
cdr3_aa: CASSLSGTGGGSEQFF

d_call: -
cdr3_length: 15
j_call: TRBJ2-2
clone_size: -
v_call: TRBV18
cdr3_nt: TGTGCCAGCTCACCACCGGCAGGGAACACCGGGGAGCTGTTTTTT
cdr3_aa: CASSPPAGNTGELFF

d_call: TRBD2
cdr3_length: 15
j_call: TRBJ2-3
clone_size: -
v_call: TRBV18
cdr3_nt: TGTGCCAGCTCACCGCCGGGACTAAGCACAGATACGCAGTATTTT
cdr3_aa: CASSPPGLSTDTQYF

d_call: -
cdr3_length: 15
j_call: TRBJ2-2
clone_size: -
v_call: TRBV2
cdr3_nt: TGTGCCAGCCAAGGAGACCCACGGAACACCGGGGAGCTGTTTTTT
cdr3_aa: CASQGDPRNTGELFF

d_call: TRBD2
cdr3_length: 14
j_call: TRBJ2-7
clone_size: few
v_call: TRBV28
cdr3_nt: TGTGCCAGCAGGGTAGAGCGGGACTCCTACGAGCAGTACTTC
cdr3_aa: CASRVERDSYEQYF

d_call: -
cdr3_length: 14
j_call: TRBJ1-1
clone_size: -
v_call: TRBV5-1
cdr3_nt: TGCGCCAGCAGCCCCCGGACAGCCCACACTGAAGCTTTCTTT
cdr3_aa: CASSPRTAHTEAFF

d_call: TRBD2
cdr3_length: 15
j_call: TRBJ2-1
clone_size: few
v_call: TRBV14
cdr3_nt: TGTGCCAGCAGCCAATTCCTAGCGGGAGACGATGAGCAGTTCTTC
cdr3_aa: CASSQFLAGDDEQFF

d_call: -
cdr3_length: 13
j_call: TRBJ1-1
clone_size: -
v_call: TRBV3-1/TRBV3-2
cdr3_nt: TGTGCCAGCAGCCTATACGCTAGCACTGAAGCTTTCTTT
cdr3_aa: CASSLYASTEAFF

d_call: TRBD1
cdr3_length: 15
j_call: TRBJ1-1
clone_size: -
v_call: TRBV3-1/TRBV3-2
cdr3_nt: TGTGCCAGCAGCCAAGATCTTCCAGGGGGCACTGAAGCTTTCTTT
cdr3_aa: CASSQDLPGGTEAFF

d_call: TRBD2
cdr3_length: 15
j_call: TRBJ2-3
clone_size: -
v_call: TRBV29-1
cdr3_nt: TGCAGCGTTGATTCACTAGCGACTAGCACAGATACGCAGTATTTT
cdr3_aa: CSVDSLATSTDTQYF

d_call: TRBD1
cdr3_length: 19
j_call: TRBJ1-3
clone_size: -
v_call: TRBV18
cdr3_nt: TGTGCCAGCTCACCACCCCGAATCGGACAGGGAAAAACTGGAAACACCATATATTTT
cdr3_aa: CASSPPRIGQGKTGNTIYF

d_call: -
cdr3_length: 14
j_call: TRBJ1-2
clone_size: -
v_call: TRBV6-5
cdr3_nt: TGTGCCAGCAGTCCCCAGAACCCAGGGCTTGGCTACACCTTC
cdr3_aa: CASSPQNPGLGYTF

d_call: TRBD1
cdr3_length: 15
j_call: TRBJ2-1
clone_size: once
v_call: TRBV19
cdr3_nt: TGTGCCAGTACTTTGGGGGACAGGGAGTACAATGAGCAGTTCTTC
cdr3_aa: CASTLGDREYNEQFF

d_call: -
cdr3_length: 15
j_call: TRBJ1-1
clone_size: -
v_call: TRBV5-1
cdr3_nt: TGCGCCAGCAGCTTGGCCTCCGGGGAGGGAAATGAAGCTTTCTTT
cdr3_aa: CASSLASGEGNEAFF

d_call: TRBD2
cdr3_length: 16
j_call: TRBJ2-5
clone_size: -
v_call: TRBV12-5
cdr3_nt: TGTGCTAGTGGTTTAGCCAACGGCGGGGGGGGAGAGACCCAGTACTTC
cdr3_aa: CASGLANGGGGETQYF

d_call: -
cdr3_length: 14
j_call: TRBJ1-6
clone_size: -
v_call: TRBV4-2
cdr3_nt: TGTGCCAGCAGCCAAGGACAGAGTAATTCACCCCTCCACTTT
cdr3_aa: CASSQGQSNSPLHF

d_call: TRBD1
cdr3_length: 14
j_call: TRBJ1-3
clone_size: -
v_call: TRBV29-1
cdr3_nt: TGCAGCGCCGCACAGGGGACCTCTGGAAACACCATATATTTT
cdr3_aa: CSAAQGTSGNTIYF

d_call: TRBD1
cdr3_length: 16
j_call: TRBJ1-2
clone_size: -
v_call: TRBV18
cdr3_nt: TGTGCCAGCTCAAGGCCAGGACAGGGAAGGAGATATGGCTACACCTTC
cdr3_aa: CASSRPGQGRRYGYTF

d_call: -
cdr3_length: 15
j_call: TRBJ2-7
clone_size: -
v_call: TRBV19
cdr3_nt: TGTGCCAGTAGTATAGGGAACAGTGGAACCTACGAGCAGTACTTC
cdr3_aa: CASSIGNSGTYEQYF

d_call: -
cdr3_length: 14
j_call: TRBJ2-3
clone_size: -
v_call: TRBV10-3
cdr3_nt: TGTGCCACCCAGACTTCCCCTAGCACAGATACGCAGTATTTT
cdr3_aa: CATQTSPSTDTQYF

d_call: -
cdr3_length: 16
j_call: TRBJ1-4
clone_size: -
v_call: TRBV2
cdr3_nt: TGTGCCAGCAGACCCGGGACGGGAGGGACTAATGAAAAACTGTTTTTT
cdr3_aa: CASRPGTGGTNEKLFF

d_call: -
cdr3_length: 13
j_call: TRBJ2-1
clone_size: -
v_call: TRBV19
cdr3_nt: TGTGCCACGCAGCGGTTAAGAGGAGCTGAGCAGTTCTTC
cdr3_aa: CATQRLRGAEQFF

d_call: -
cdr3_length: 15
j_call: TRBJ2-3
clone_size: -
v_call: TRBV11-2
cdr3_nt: TGTGCCAGCAATCCAAGCGGTTCTAGCACAGATACGCAGTATTTT
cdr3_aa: CASNPSGSSTDTQYF

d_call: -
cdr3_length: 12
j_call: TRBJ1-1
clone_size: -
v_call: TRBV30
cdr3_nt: TGTGCCTGGAGTTCCCCAGGTCGGCGATCTTTCTTT
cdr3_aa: CAWSSPGRRSFF